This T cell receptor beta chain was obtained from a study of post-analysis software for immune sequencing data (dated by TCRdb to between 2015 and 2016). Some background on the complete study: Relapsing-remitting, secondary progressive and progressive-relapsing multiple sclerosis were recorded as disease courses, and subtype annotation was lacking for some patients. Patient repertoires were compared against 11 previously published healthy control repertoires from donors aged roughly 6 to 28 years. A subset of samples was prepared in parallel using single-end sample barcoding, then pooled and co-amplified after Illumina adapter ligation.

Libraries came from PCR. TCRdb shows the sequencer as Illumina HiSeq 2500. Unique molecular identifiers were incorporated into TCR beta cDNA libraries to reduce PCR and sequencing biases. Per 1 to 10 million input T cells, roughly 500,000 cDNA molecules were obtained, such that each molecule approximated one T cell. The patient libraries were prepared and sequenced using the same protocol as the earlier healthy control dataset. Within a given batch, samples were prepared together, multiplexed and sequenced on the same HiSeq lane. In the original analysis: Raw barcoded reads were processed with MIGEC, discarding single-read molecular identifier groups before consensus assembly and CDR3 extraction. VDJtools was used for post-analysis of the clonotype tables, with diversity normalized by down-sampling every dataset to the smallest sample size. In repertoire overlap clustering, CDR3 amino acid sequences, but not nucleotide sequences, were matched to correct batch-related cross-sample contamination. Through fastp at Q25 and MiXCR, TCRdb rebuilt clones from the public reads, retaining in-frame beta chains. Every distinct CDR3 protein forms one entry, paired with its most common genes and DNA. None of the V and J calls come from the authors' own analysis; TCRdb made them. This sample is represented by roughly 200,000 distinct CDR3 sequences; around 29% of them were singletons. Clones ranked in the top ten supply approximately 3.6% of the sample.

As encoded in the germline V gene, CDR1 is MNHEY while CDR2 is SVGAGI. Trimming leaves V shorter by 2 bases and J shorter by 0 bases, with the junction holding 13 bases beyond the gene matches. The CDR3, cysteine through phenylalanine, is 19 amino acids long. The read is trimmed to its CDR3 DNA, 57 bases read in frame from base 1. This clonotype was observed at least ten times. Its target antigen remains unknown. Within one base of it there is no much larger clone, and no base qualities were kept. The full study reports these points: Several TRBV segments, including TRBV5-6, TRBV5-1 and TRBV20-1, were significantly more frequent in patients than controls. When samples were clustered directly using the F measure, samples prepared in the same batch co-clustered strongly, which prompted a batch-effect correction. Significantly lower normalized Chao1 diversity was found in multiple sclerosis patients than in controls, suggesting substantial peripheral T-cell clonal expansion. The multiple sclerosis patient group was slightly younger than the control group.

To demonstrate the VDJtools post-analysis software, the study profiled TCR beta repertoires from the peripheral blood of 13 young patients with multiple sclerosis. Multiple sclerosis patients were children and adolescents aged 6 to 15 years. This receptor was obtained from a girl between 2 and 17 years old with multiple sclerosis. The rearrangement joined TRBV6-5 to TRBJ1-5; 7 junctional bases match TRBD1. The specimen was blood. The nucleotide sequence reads TGTGCCAGCAGTTACGGTCCCGCCAGGGGGGGACATAGCAATCAGCCCCAGCATTTT. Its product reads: CASSYGPARGGHSNQPQHF.